The entry below describes one T cell receptor (beta chain). Its target is unknown. This record comes from a study of T cell responses to AZD1222 COVID-19 vaccine. Trimming cost V 4 bases and J 8 bases, with 14 bases left between them. Germline CDR1 is SGHNT and CDR2 is YENEEA. CDR3 size: 13 residues. The protocol was immunoSEQ multiplex PCR, while the TCRdb copy is restricted to in-frame clones and leaves out a portion. The data show about 97,000 clones, around 82% seen once. Whole-study findings and limits: Vaccine-associated CD4 TCRs ranged over spike, dominating at 160-218 and 743-854. Scientists sampled the repertoires only once the peak T cell response had passed. Reports say nearly half of spike-specific TCRs go after unmutated variant regions.

The chain uses TRBV11-3 and TRBJ1-2, with D maybe TRBD1 (6 bases). The receptor was derived from an adult in good health. This material consisted of peripheral blood, taken on day 0 of AZD1222 vaccination. This CDR3 reads CASSSQGEYGYTF. The CDR3 DNA reads as TGTGCCAGCAGCTCACAGGGAGAGTACGGCTACACCTTC.